The T cell receptor beta chain described here comes from a study of blood T cell repertoires in COVID-19. Study as a whole: Acute and convalescent COVID-19 samples came from the United States, Italy and Spain. T cells, B-cell-depleted T cells, or PBMCs supplied cDNA or gDNA.

V was pared by 5 bases and J by 1 base, with 9 bases of the junction left unmatched. Germline loops: CDR1 MDHEN, CDR2 SYDVKM. There are 19 residues in the CDR3. Individuals drawn from 24 US areas were about 18 to 95 years old. Either two negative PCRs, clearance, or symptom resolution qualified Cohort 3 donors as recovered. Profiling relied on immunoSEQ multiplex PCR, and the TCRdb table lists in-frame clones only, not all of them. Of approximately 230,000 clones listed, approximately 84% were seen once; the top ten hold about 15%. The J gene is TRBJ1-6, the V gene TRBV28; 12 nucleotides line up with TRBD1. The source is a man aged 40-49 years who had recovered from COVID-19. Sequencing used PBMCs or T cells enriched from blood (not recorded which). This chain's CDR3 is CASSPGTGGAGSYNSPLHF. The CDR3 region has the DNA TGTGCCAGCAGTCCCGGGACAGGGGGCGCCGGTTCCTATAATTCACCCCTCCACTTT.